This T cell receptor beta chain appears in the sequencing data of a study of blood T cell repertoires in COVID-19. About the research overall: The United States, Italy and Spain supplied acute and convalescent COVID-19 samples.

Study processing details: Cell counts per sample came from amplifying reference gene primers. Assay used: immunoSEQ multiplex PCR; TCRdb lists only in-frame clones, some missing. D and trimming were read from the DNA, whereas the V and J calls and clone size are those reported in that table. This sample has roughly 200,000 clones; around four fifths occur once, and the top ten carry 2.5% to 3%. Germline assignment: CDR1 SEHNR and CDR2 FQNEAQ (reference sequence). Trimming removed 3 bases at V and 4 bases at J, with 16 bases between. CDR3 size: 15 residues. Sequenced input: peripheral blood. The chain combines TRBV7-9 with TRBJ2-7; a weak D match, TRBD2 (5 bases). The origin of this receptor is a woman of 80 years or more with active or convalescent COVID-19. The CDR3 here is CASSFSVQESYEQYF. The CDR3 coding sequence is TGTGCCAGCAGCTTTAGCGTACAAGAGAGTTACGAGCAGTACTTC.